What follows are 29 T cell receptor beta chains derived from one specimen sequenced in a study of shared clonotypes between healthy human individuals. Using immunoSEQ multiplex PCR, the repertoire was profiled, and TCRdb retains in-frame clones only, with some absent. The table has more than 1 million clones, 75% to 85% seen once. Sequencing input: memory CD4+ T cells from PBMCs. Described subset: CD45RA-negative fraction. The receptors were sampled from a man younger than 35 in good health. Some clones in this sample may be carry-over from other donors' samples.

CDR3 nucleotide sequence: TGTGCCAGCGCCATGACAGTCCCCTACGAGCAGTACTTC. It codes for CASAMTVPYEQYF. The genes are TRBV28 and TRBJ2-7; possible D gene TRBD1, 5 bases. In germline, CDR1 is MDHEN, CDR2 SYDVKM. The CDR3 is 13 amino acids. V dropped 8 bases and J dropped 2 bases, with 13 bases sitting between them.

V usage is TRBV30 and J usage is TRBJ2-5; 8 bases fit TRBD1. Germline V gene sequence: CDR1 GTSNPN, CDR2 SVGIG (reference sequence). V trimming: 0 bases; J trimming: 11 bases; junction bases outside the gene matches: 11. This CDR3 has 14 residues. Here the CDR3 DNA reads TGTGCCTGGAGTGTGTCGGACAGGGTCGGGGAGCAGTACTTC. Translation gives CAWSVSDRVGEQYF. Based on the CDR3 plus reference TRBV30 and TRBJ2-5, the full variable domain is SQTIHQWPATLVQPVGSPLSLECTVEGTSNPNLYWYRQAAGRGLQLLFYSVGIGQISSEVPQNLSASRPQDRQFILSSKKLLLSDSGFYLCAWSVSDRVGEQYFGPGTRLLVL.

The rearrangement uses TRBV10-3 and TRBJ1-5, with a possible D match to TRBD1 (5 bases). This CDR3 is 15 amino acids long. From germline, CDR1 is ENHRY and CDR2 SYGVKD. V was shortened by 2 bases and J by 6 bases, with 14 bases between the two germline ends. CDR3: CAISEGALGRQPQHF. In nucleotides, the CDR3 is TGTGCCATCAGTGAGGGGGCCCTTGGCCGTCAGCCCCAGCATTTT.

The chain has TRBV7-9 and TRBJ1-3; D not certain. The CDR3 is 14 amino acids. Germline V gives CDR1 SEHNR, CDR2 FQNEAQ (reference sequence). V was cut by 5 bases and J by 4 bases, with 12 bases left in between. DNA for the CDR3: TGTGCCAGCAGCCTTCCGACCCTCGGAAACACCATATATTTT. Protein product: CASSLPTLGNTIYF.

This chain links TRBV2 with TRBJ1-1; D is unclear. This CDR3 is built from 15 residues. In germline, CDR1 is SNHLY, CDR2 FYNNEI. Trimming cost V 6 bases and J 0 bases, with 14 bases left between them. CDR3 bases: TGTGCCAGCAGGGGGTCACAGCACATGAACACTGAAGCTTTCTTT. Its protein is CASRGSQHMNTEAFF.

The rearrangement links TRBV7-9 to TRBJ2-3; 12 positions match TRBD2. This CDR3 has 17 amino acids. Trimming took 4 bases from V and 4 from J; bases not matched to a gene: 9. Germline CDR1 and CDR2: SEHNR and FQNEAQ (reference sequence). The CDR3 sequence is CASSSMTSGRRADTQYF. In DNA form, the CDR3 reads TGTGCCAGCAGCTCTATGACTAGCGGGAGACGAGCAGATACGCAGTATTTT.

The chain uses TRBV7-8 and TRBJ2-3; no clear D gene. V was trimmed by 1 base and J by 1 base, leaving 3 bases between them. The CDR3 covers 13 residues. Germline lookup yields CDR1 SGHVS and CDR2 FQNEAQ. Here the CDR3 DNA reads TGTGCCAGCAGCTTAGACCGCACAGATACGCAGTATTTT. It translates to CASSLDRTDTQYF.

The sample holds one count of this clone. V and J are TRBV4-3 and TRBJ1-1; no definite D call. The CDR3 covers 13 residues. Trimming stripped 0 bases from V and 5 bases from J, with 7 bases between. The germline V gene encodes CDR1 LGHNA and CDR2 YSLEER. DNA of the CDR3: TGCGCCAGCAGCCAAGATATGAGTACTGAAGCTTTCTTT. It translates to CASSQDMSTEAFF.

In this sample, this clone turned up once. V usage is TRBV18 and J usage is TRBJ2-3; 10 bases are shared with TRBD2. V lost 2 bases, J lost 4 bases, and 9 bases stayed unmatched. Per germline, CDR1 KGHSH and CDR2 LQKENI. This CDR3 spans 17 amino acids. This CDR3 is CASSPSGRGRWADTQYF. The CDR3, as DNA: TGTGCCAGCTCACCAAGCGGGAGGGGTCGATGGGCAGATACGCAGTATTTT.

For the CDR3, the DNA is TGTGCCAGCAGTCAGGGGAACACCGGGGAGCTGTTTTTT. Translated, it gives CASSQGNTGELFF. The chain combines TRBV27 with TRBJ2-2, with D possibly being TRBD1 (5 bases). The CDR3 length is 13 residues. The V end lost 5 bases, the J end lost 1 base, and 5 bases lay between the germline ends. In germline, CDR1 is MNHEY, CDR2 SMNVEV (reference sequence).

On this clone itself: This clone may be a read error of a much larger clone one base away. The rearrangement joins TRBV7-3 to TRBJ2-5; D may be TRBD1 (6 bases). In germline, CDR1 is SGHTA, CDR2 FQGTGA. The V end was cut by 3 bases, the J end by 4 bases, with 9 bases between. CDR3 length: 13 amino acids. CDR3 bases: TGTGCCAGCAGCTTGGAACAGGGAGAGACCCAGTACTTC. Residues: CASSLEQGETQYF.

DNA of the CDR3: TGTGCCAGCAGTTCCCCCGCTAGCGCCTACGAGCAGTACTTC. The encoded protein is CASSSPASAYEQYF. The V gene is TRBV28, the J gene TRBJ2-7; weak D call: TRBD2 (6 bases). CDR1 and CDR2 from the germline V gene are MDHEN and SYDVKM. The V end lost 4 bases, the J end lost 2 bases, and 12 bases lay between the germline ends. This CDR3 has 14 residues.

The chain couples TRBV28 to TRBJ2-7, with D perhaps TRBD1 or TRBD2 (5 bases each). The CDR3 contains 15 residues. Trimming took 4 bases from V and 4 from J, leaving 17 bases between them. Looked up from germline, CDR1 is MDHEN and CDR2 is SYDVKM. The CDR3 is CASSSTGTGLYEQYF. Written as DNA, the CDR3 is TGTGCCAGCAGTTCGACCGGGACGGGGTTGTACGAGCAGTACTTC.

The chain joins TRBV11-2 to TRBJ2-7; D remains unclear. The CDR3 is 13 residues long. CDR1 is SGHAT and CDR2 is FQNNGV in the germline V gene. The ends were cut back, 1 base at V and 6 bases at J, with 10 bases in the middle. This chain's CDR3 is CASSLAVSFEQYF. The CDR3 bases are TGTGCCAGCAGCTTAGCGGTTTCGTTCGAGCAGTACTTC.

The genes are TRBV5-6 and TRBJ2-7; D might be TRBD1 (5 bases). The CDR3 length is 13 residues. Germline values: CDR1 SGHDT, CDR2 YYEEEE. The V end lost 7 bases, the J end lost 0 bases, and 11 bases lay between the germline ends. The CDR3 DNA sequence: TGTGCCAGCCACACAGGTTTCTCCTACGAGCAGTACTTC. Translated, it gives CASHTGFSYEQYF.

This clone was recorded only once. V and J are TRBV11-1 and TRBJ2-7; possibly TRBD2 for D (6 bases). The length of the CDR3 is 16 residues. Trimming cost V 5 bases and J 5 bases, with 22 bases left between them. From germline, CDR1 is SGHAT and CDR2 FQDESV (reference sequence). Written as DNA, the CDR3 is TGTGCCAGCAGCAGAAGTCTCGGGACTCCCCCAAACGAGCAGTACTTC. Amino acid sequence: CASSRSLGTPPNEQYF.

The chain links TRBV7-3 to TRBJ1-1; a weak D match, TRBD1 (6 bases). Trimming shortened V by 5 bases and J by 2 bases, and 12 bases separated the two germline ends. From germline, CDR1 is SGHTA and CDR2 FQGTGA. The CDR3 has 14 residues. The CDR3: CASSPRQVNTEAFF. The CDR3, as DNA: TGTGCCAGCAGCCCCCGACAGGTTAACACTGAAGCTTTCTTT.

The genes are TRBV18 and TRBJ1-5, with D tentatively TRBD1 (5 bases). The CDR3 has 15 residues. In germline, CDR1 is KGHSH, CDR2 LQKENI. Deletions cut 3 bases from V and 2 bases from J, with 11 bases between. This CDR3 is CASSPSGQGNQPQHF. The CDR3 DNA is TGTGCCAGCTCACCTTCGGGGCAAGGCAATCAGCCCCAGCATTTT.

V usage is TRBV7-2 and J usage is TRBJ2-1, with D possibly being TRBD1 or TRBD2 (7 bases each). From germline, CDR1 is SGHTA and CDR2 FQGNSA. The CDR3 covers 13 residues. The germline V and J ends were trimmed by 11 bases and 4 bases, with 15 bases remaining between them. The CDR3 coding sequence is TGTGCCTCCGGGGGGACAGCTTACAATGAGCAGTTCTTC. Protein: CASGGTAYNEQFF.

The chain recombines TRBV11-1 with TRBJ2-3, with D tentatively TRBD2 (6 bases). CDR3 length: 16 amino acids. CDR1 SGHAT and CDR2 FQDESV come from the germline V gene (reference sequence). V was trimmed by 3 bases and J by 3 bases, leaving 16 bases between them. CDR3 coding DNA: TGTGCCAGCAGCTTGGACGGGAGTGGGGGTACAGATACGCAGTATTTT. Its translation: CASSLDGSGGTDTQYF.

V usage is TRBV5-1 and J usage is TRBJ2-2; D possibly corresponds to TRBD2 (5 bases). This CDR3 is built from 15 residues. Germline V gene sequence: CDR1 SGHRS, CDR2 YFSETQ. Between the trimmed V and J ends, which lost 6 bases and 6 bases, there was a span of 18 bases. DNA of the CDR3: TGCGCCAGCACGCCGATTGCGGGCGAGGCCGGGGAGCTGTTTTTT. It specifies CASTPIAGEAGELFF.

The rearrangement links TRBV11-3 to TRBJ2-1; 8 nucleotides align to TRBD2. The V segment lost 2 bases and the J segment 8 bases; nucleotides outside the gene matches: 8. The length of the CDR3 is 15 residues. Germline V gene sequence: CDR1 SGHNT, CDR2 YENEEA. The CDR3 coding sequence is TGTGCCAGCAGCTTATCCGGGACTAGTTCTGATGAGCAGTTCTTC. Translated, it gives CASSLSGTSSDEQFF.

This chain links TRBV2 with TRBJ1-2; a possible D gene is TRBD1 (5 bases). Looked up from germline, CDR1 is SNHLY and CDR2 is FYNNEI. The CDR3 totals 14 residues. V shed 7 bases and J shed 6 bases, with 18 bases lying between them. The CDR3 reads CASTSNFDRDGYTF. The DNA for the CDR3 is TGTGCCAGCACCTCTAACTTTGACAGAGATGGCTACACCTTC.

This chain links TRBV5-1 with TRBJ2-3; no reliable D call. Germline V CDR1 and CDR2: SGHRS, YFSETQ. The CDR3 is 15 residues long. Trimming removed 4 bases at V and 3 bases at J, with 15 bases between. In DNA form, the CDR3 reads TGCGCCAGCAGCCCCGCACGAGTTTTAACAGATACGCAGTATTTT. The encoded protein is CASSPARVLTDTQYF.

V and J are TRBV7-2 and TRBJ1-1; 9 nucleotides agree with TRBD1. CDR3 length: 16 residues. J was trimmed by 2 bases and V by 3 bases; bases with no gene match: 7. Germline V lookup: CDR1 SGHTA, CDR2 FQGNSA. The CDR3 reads CASSFMPGQGNTEAFF. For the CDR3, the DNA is TGTGCCAGCAGCTTTATGCCGGGACAGGGAAACACTGAAGCTTTCTTT.

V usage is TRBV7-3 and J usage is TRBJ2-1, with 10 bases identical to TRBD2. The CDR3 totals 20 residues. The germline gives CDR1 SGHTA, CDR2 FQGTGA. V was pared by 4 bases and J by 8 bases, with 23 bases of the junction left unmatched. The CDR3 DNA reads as TGTGCCAGCAGCTACCCCAGCAGGGGCCAAGCGGGAGGGAAGGCCTATGAGCAGTTCTTC. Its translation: CASSYPSRGQAGGKAYEQFF. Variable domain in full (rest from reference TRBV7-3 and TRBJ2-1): GAGVSQTPSNKVTEKGKYVELRCDPISGHTALYWYRQSLGQGPEFLIYFQGTGAADDSGLPNDRFFAVRPEGSVSTLKIQRTERGDSAVYLCASSYPSRGQAGGKAYEQFFGPGTRLTVL.

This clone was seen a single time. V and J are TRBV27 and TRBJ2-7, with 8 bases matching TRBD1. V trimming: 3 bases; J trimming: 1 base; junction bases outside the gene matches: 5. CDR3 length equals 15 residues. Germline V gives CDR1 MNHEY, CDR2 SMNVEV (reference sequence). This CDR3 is CASSFYGQGSYEQYF. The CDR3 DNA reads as TGTGCCAGCAGTTTCTACGGACAGGGATCCTACGAGCAGTACTTC.

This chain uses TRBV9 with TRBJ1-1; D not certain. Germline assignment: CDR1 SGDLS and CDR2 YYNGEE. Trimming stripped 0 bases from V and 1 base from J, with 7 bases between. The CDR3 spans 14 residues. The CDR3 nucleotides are TGTGCCAGCAGCGTAGTCCCGGCGAACACTGAAGCTTTCTTT. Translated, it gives CASSVVPANTEAFF.

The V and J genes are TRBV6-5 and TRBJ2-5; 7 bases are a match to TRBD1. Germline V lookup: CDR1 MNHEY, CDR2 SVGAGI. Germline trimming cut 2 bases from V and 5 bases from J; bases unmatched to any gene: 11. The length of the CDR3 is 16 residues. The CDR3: CASSYTGRGYSETQYF. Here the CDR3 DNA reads TGTGCCAGCAGTTACACGGGCAGGGGGTATTCGGAGACCCAGTACTTC.